Presented here are 26 T cell receptor beta chains from one specimen sequenced in a study of cytomegalovirus exposure and HLA in healthy donors. Measured with immunoSEQ multiplex PCR; TCRdb has only the in-frame clones, and not every one. The repertoire has 150,000 to 200,000 clones, 87% of them found once; the top ten carry about 1.5%. The specimen was PBMCs. These receptors were collected from a woman in her twenties or thirties in good health and CMV-seronegative.

The J gene is TRBJ2-2, the V gene TRBV29-1; possible D gene TRBD2, 6 bases. V was clipped by 2 bases and J by 6 bases, with 16 bases between them. This CDR3 spans 15 amino acids. Germline loops: CDR1 SQVTM, CDR2 ANQGSEA. In nucleotides, the CDR3 is TGCAGCGTTGAAAGCGGGCAGGGAATCCCCGGGGAGCTGTTTTTT. Protein sequence: CSVESGQGIPGELFF.

This clone has just a few counts. This chain uses TRBV10-3 with TRBJ2-2; D may be TRBD2 (6 bases). CDR1 and CDR2 (germline): ENHRY, SYGVKD. Trimming left V 6 bases short and J 1 base short, with 9 bases between. This CDR3 spans 14 amino acids. The CDR3 nucleotides read TGTGCCATCAGATCGCGGGGGAACACCGGGGAGCTGTTTTTT. Translating it yields CAIRSRGNTGELFF.

V usage is TRBV10-1 and J usage is TRBJ2-1; a weak D match, TRBD1 (5 bases). CDR1 is WNHNN, CDR2 SYGVQD, per germline (reference sequence). V lost 6 bases and J 7 bases, leaving 10 bases between the germline ends. This CDR3 contains 12 residues. CDR3 bases: TGCGCCAGCAGCCAGACAGCGAATGAGCAGTTCTTC. It specifies CASSQTANEQFF.

This chain connects TRBV4-1 to TRBJ1-1; weak D call: TRBD1 (5 bases). Between the trimmed V and J ends, which lost 0 bases and 5 bases, there was a span of 13 bases. The germline V gene has CDR1 MGHRA and CDR2 YSYEKL. CDR3 length equals 15 residues. The CDR3 bases are TGCGCCAGCAGCCAAGATAGCGCGGGGGGAACTGAAGCTTTCTTT. Translation gives CASSQDSAGGTEAFF.

The rearrangement uses TRBV2 and TRBJ1-1; D possibly corresponds to TRBD1 (5 bases). V lost 8 bases and J lost 0, with 10 bases in between. From germline, CDR1 is SNHLY and CDR2 FYNNEI. The CDR3 has 13 residues. Here the CDR3 DNA reads TGTGCCAGCGCAGGGTTACTGAACACTGAAGCTTTCTTT. Translating gives CASAGLLNTEAFF.

The chain uses TRBV5-4 and TRBJ2-7; TRBD1 aligns across 8 bases. Germline loops: CDR1 SGHNT, CDR2 YYREEE (reference sequence). Trimming cost V 4 bases and J 6 bases; bases outside gene matches: 6. There are 13 residues in the CDR3. The CDR3 sequence: CASSHPDRVEQYF. In DNA form, the CDR3 reads TGTGCCAGCAGCCACCCGGACAGGGTCGAGCAGTACTTC.

The CDR3 reads CASSFRAATDTQYF. The CDR3 DNA reads TGTGCCAGCAGCTTCCGTGCCGCGACAGATACGCAGTATTTT. V gene TRBV11-2 combines with J gene TRBJ2-3, with no clear D. V lost 3 bases and J 3 bases, leaving 10 bases between the germline ends. Germline assignment: CDR1 SGHAT and CDR2 FQNNGV. The CDR3 runs to 14 residues. Supplemented by reference TRBV11-2 and TRBJ2-3, the full variable domain reads EAGVAQSPRYKIIEKRQSVAFWCNPISGHATLYWYQQILGQGPKLLIQFQNNGVVDDSQLPKDRFSAERLKGVDSTLKIQPAKLEDSAVYLCASSFRAATDTQYFGPGTRLTVL.

The J gene is TRBJ1-6, the V gene TRBV6-4; the match to TRBD1 covers 7 bases. The CDR3 is 14 amino acids. Germline loops: CDR1 MRHNA, CDR2 SNTAGT. The V gene end was trimmed by 2 bases and the J gene end by 5 bases; junction bases not matched to a gene: 0. The CDR3 region is CASSDGTDNSPLHF. The CDR3 bases are TGTGCCAGCAGTGACGGGACAGATAATTCACCCCTCCACTTT.

This clone has a handful of counts. One end of the junction is discordant with germline, which a read error may explain. The chain couples TRBV7-7 to TRBJ2-7, with 7 bases aligning to TRBD1. The germline V gene has CDR1 SSHAT and CDR2 FNYEAQ (reference sequence). The CDR3 has 13 residues. The CDR3 reads CASSLGRGYEQYF. The CDR3 bases are TGTGCTAGCAGCTTGGGCAGGGGGTACGAGCAGTACTTC.

A few counts support this clone. The CDR3 is CASNCEGLRNQPQHF. The DNA for the CDR3 is TGTGCCAGCAATTGTGAGGGATTGCGCAATCAGCCCCAGCATTTT. The V and J genes are TRBV6-5 and TRBJ1-5; D unresolved. The germline V gene encodes CDR1 MNHEY and CDR2 SVGAGI. The CDR3 runs to 15 residues. V shed 7 bases and J shed 2 bases, with 15 bases lying between them.

The V and J genes are TRBV27 and TRBJ1-1; weak D call: TRBD1 (5 bases). V lost 5 bases and J lost 7, with 17 bases in between. The germline V gene has CDR1 MNHEY and CDR2 SMNVEV (reference sequence). This CDR3 has 14 amino acids. CDR3 coding DNA: TGTGCCAGCAGTCCCCTCAGGACATCGCTTGAAGCTTTCTTT. The encoded protein is CASSPLRTSLEAFF.

This chain links TRBV29-1 with TRBJ1-1, with TRBD1 identical over 8 bases. Per the germline V gene, CDR1 is SQVTM and CDR2 is ANQGSEA. There are 12 residues in the CDR3. Germline trimming cut 7 bases from V and 6 bases from J; bases unmatched to any gene: 7. As DNA, the CDR3 is TGCAGCGGGCAGGGGGCTAGGGCTGAAGCTTTCTTT. It is translated as CSGQGARAEAFF.

V and J are TRBV27 and TRBJ1-1, with 8 bases matching TRBD1. CDR1 MNHEY and CDR2 SMNVEV come from the germline V gene (reference sequence). V dropped 0 bases and J dropped 5; count of bases not matched to a gene: 5. The CDR3 totals 15 residues. Here the CDR3 DNA reads TGTGCCAGCAGTTTATCGGCAGGGGGCGGAACTGAAGCTTTCTTT. Translation gives CASSLSAGGGTEAFF.

The V gene is TRBV18, the J gene TRBJ1-1; 7 bases agree with TRBD1. Germline V gene lookup returns CDR1 KGHSH and CDR2 LQKENI. V lost 2 bases and J lost 1; bases outside the gene matches: 4. The CDR3 consists of 15 residues. CDR3 loop: CASSPWTGRNTEAFF. The CDR3 DNA reads TGTGCCAGCTCACCATGGACAGGTAGGAACACTGAAGCTTTCTTT.

The rearrangement uses TRBV7-8 and TRBJ2-7; 11 positions agree with TRBD2. Looked up from germline, CDR1 is SGHVS and CDR2 is FQNEAQ. This CDR3 comprises 15 residues. Trimming cost V 4 bases and J 4 bases; bases outside gene matches: 6. The CDR3 DNA sequence: TGTGCCAGCAGCTCATTTGGGACTAGCGGATACGAGCAGTACTTC. It codes for CASSSFGTSGYEQYF.

This clone was counted a few times. The chain has TRBV7-9 and TRBJ1-6; maybe TRBD1 (5 bases). This CDR3 region has 15 residues. Trimming shortened V by 3 bases and J by 3 bases, and 9 bases separated the two germline ends. Germline loops: CDR1 SEHNR, CDR2 FQNEAQ (reference sequence). CDR3 region: CASSFSTDYNSPLHF. The CDR3 coding sequence is TGTGCCAGCAGCTTCTCGACAGACTATAATTCACCCCTCCACTTT.

This rearrangement joins TRBV19 to TRBJ1-5, with D maybe TRBD1 (5 bases). Germline assignment: CDR1 LNHDA and CDR2 SQIVND (reference sequence). The V end was cut by 3 bases, the J end by 3 bases, with 12 bases between. This CDR3 has 15 residues. The CDR3 protein is CASSITSGHNQPQHF. The CDR3 coding sequence is TGTGCCAGTAGTATTACGTCAGGGCACAATCAGCCCCAGCATTTT.

The V gene is TRBV7-8, the J gene TRBJ2-3; TRBD2 might be the D (5 bases). Deletions cut 5 bases from V and 2 bases from J, with 26 bases between. Germline lookup yields CDR1 SGHVS and CDR2 FQNEAQ. The CDR3 has 19 residues. The CDR3 DNA follows: TGTGCCAGCAGCGTAACCCTAGCATGGGGAGCCGGCGTCACAGATACGCAGTATTTT. Encoded protein: CASSVTLAWGAGVTDTQYF.

The rearrangement uses TRBV6-5 and TRBJ1-5, with D possibly being TRBD1 (5 bases). Germline V CDR1 and CDR2: MNHEY, SVGAGI. CDR3 length equals 13 residues. CDR3 nucleotides: TGTGCTACCTCCTTGGGGGGTAGTCAGCCCCAGCATTTT. The encoded protein is CATSLGGSQPQHF.

CDR3 loop: CASSPLGTDTQYF. The CDR3 bases are TGTGCCAGCAGCCCCCTCGGGACAGATACGCAGTATTTT. The chain uses TRBV4-2 and TRBJ2-3; D uncertain. Germline CDR1 LGHNA, CDR2 YNFKEQ. This CDR3 region has 13 residues. V lost 4 bases, J lost 3 bases, and 8 bases lay in between.

This clone was detected once. This chain connects TRBV4-1 to TRBJ1-1, with D maybe TRBD1 (6 bases). This CDR3 is 16 amino acids long. Trimming stripped 2 bases from V and 4 bases from J, with 17 bases between. From germline, CDR1 is MGHRA and CDR2 YSYEKL. This CDR3 reads CASSQRGDTLGTEAFF. The CDR3 DNA is TGCGCCAGCAGCCAACGTGGGGACACCTTGGGCACTGAAGCTTTCTTT.

The chain uses TRBV29-1 and TRBJ2-7; D remains unclear. There are 12 residues in the CDR3. Germline CDR1 SQVTM, CDR2 ANQGSEA. V shed 2 bases and J shed 0 bases, with 5 bases lying between them. CDR3 coding DNA: TGCAGCGTTGAAACCAGCTCCTACGAGCAGTACTTC. Protein sequence: CSVETSSYEQYF.

The chain carries TRBV11-2 and TRBJ1-3; 8 bases are shared with TRBD1. This CDR3 region has 16 residues. In germline, CDR1 is SGHAT, CDR2 FQNNGV. V lost 5 bases and J lost 2; bases outside the gene matches: 8. The CDR3 nucleotides read TGTGCCAGCAGCGACAGACAGGGGATAACTGGAAACACCATATATTTT. Translating it yields CASSDRQGITGNTIYF.

The V gene is TRBV5-4, the J gene TRBJ1-1; tentative D call: TRBD1 (6 bases). Germline V CDR1 and CDR2: SGHNT, YYREEE (reference sequence). The CDR3 has 12 residues. The V gene lost 6 bases and the J gene lost 7 bases, with 13 bases spanning the gap. DNA of the CDR3: TGTGCCAGCACCGGAGGGGGGGGTGAAGCTTTCTTT. Translating it yields CASTGGGGEAFF.

The J gene is TRBJ1-1, the V gene TRBV11-2; TRBD1 aligns across 9 bases. The CDR3 length is 14 residues. V shed 9 bases, J shed 2 bases, and the junction held 7 bases outside the gene matches. CDR1 and CDR2 from the germline V gene are SGHAT and FQNNGV. Written as DNA, the CDR3 is TGTGCCAGTCTAAAGGGACAGGGAAACACTGAAGCTTTCTTT. Translation: CASLKGQGNTEAFF.

This chain's CDR3 is CASSEESTGAYGYTF. The CDR3 DNA reads as TGTGCCAGCAGTGAAGAGTCGACAGGGGCCTATGGCTACACCTTC. The chain employs TRBV6-1 and TRBJ1-2, with 8 bases that match TRBD1. The V and J ends lost 1 base and 4 bases, in that order; junction bases with no gene match: 5. Germline CDR1 and CDR2: MNHNS and SASEGT. The CDR3 sequence is 15 residues long.